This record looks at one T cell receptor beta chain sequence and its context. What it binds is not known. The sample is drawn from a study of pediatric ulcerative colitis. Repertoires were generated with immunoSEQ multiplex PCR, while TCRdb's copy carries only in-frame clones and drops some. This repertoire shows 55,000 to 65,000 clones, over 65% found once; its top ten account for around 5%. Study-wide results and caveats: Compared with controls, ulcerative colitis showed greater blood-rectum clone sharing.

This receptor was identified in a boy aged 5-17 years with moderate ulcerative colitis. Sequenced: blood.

The CDR3 DNA is TGTGCCAGCACCTTGGGTTACGAGCAGTACTTC. Translating gives CASTLGYEQYF. The gene calls are TRBV27 and TRBJ2-7; no firm D call. V dropped 7 bases and J dropped 4 bases, with 8 bases sitting between them. The CDR3 has 11 amino acids. CDR1 and CDR2 from the germline V gene are MNHEY and SMNVEV (reference sequence).